The clone carrying this T cell receptor (beta chain) was observed a handful of times. This sample was taken from a study of shared clonotypes between healthy human individuals. CDR1 and CDR2 from the germline V gene are SGHVS and FNYEAQ. V shed 6 bases and J shed 3 bases, with 15 bases lying between them. This CDR3 has 15 residues. The test was conducted at deep level. Assay used: immunoSEQ multiplex PCR; TCRdb lists only in-frame clones, some missing. The sample has 90,000 to 120,000 clones, 68% seen once. This sequence was found in a woman aged 25 to 45 in good health. V is TRBV7-6 and J is TRBJ2-1; D possibly matches TRBD1 or TRBD2 (5 bases each). Sequenced material: memory CD8+ T cells sorted from blood. This sample's subset: CD45RO+ cells pooled with CCR7-negative TemRA cells. This CDR3 reads CASSSGTASYNEQFF. In DNA form, the CDR3 reads TGTGCCAGCAGTTCCGGGACCGCAAGCTACAATGAGCAGTTCTTC.